This T cell receptor beta chain was recovered during a study of identical twins. This clonotype was seen repeatedly, ten times or more. V was cut by 0 bases and J by 7 bases, with 16 bases left in between. The CDR3 extends over 17 amino acids. Germline assignment: CDR1 MGHRA and CDR2 YSYEKL. TCRdb called the 5' RACE reads again in MiXCR, with one record for every CDR3 protein. There are around 250,000 distinct CDR3 sequences in the sample; around 7% occur only once, and approximately 3.6% lies in the top ten. The sample also formed part of further work on yellow fever vaccine responses in identical twins. This second report adds: As reported, the vaccine T cell response of twins seemed partly convergent and partly personalized.

The sequenced sample consisted of memory (CD45RO+) T cells sorted from blood. V and J are TRBV4-1 and TRBJ1-6; D unclear. The receptor was isolated from a woman under 30 in good health. CDR3 residues: CASSQDARPGGNSPLHF. The DNA of the CDR3 is TGCGCCAGCAGCCAAGATGCGCGACCCGGTGGGAATTCACCCCTCCACTTT.